This entry lists 16 T cell receptor beta chains sequenced from one sample in a study of cytotoxic CD8 clonotypes in ibrutinib-treated CLL. Some clones are missing from TCRdb's copy, which holds only in-frame ones; the method was immunoSEQ multiplex PCR. The repertoire holds about 29,000 clones, with roughly 76% as singletons. Source: PBMCs, taken after 36 months of ibrutinib treatment. These receptors were taken from a human donor with chronic lymphocytic leukemia.

The J gene is TRBJ1-3, the V gene TRBV6-6; tentatively, D is TRBD1 (6 bases). V lost 7 bases and J lost 8, with 9 bases in between. This CDR3 contains 11 residues. Germline V gives CDR1 MNHNY, CDR2 SVGAGI (reference sequence). The CDR3 region is CASIQGYTIYF. CDR3 DNA sequence: TGTGCCAGCATCCAGGGGTACACCATATATTTT.

The genes are TRBV7-9 and TRBJ1-1, with 10 bases identical to TRBD1. The CDR3 length is 14 residues. V shed 2 bases, J shed 6 bases, and the junction held 3 bases outside the gene matches. CDR1 and CDR2 from the germline V gene are SEHNR and FQNEAQ (reference sequence). For the CDR3, the DNA is TGTGCCAGCAGCTTAACCGGGACAGGGGCTGAAGCTTTCTTT. Residues: CASSLTGTGAEAFF.

This clone was counted once. The rearrangement joins TRBV30 to TRBJ1-2, with 9 bases fitting TRBD1. V gave up 3 bases and J gave up 7 bases; unmatched junction bases: 9. Germline assignment: CDR1 GTSNPN and CDR2 SVGIG (reference sequence). The CDR3 loop spans 14 amino acids. CDR3 coding DNA: TGTGCCTGGAGCGCCGGGACAGGGATTGGTGGCTACACCTTC. It is translated as CAWSAGTGIGGYTF.

The rearrangement links TRBV5-4 to TRBJ1-5; 9 nucleotides align to TRBD1. This CDR3 contains 17 residues. Germline CDR1 and CDR2: SGHNT and YYREEE (reference sequence). After removal of 3 bases from V and 1 base from J, the junction contained 8 bases not matched to a gene. The CDR3 sequence: CASSSWTGDSSNQPQHF. The CDR3 coding sequence is TGTGCCAGCAGCTCCTGGACAGGGGATTCAAGCAATCAGCCCCAGCATTTT.

This clone came up a few times. V usage is TRBV6-5 and J usage is TRBJ1-2; D not resolved. Germline V gives CDR1 MNHEY, CDR2 SVGAGI. V lost 7 bases, J lost 8 bases, and 20 bases lay in between. The length of the CDR3 is 14 residues. CDR3 sequence: CASTPKLGLGGYTF. DNA for the CDR3: TGTGCCAGCACCCCTAAGCTGGGCCTTGGGGGCTACACCTTC.

This sequence joins TRBV7-8 and TRBJ2-7; TRBD2 is a possible D gene (6 bases). The CDR3 is 13 amino acids. Germline V lookup: CDR1 SGHVS, CDR2 FQNEAQ. The V end lost 5 bases, the J end lost 2 bases, and 10 bases lay between the germline ends. CDR3 DNA sequence: TGTGCCAGCAGCATCCGCGGGGCCTACGAGCAGTACTTC. Protein sequence: CASSIRGAYEQYF.

The chain has TRBV4-1 and TRBJ2-7; D possibly uses TRBD1 or TRBD2 (5 bases each). V was shortened by 3 bases and J by 4 bases, with 13 bases between the two germline ends. There are 14 residues in the CDR3. Looked up from germline, CDR1 is MGHRA and CDR2 is YSYEKL. The chain's CDR3 is CASSQGRVGYEQYF. CDR3 bases: TGCGCCAGCAGCCAGGGGCGGGTTGGTTACGAGCAGTACTTC.

The chain has TRBV28 and TRBJ1-1; D is unresolved. The CDR3 is 12 amino acids. The germline V gene has CDR1 MDHEN and CDR2 SYDVKM. CDR3 in amino acids: CGTGRRDTEAFF. The CDR3 DNA reads TGTGGGACGGGAAGGAGGGACACTGAAGCTTTCTTT. The whole variable domain, remainder taken from reference TRBV28 and TRBJ1-1, is DVKVTQSSRYLVKRTGEKVFLECVQDMDHENMFWYRQDPGLGLRLIYFSYDVKMKEKGDIPEGYSVSREKKERFSLILESASTNQTSMYLCGTGRRDTEAFFGQGTRLTVV.

This chain links TRBV18 with TRBJ1-1; 7 bases align to TRBD1. The CDR3 spans 15 residues. The V gene's germline CDR1 is KGHSH and CDR2 LQKENI. V was clipped by 5 bases and J by 0 bases; unmatched bases: 6. For the CDR3, the DNA is TGTGCCAGCTCAAATTCAGGGGGGGTGAACACTGAAGCTTTCTTT. Encoded protein: CASSNSGGVNTEAFF. Drawing the rest from reference TRBV18 and TRBJ1-1, the complete variable domain is NAGVMQNPRHLVRRRGQEARLRCSPMKGHSHVYWYRQLPEEGLKFMVYLQKENIIDESGMPKERFSAEFPKEGPSILRIQQVVRGDSAAYFCASSNSGGVNTEAFFGQGTRLTVV.

The chain employs TRBV29-1 and TRBJ2-7, with 10 positions matching TRBD1. Germline V lookup: CDR1 SQVTM, CDR2 ANQGSEA. This CDR3 contains 14 residues. J lost 2 bases, V lost 6 bases, and 7 bases had no gene match. The CDR3 protein is CSVQDRGITYEQYF. CDR3 bases: TGCAGCGTACAGGACAGGGGGATAACCTACGAGCAGTACTTC.

V usage is TRBV7-9 and J usage is TRBJ2-5; TRBD1 matches 10 bases. The J segment lost 2 bases and the V segment lost 2 bases, leaving 8 bases of the junction unmatched. The CDR3 runs to 17 residues. Germline loops: CDR1 SEHNR, CDR2 FQNEAQ (reference sequence). The CDR3 sequence: CASSLLDRGRVQETQYF. The CDR3, as DNA: TGTGCCAGCAGCTTACTAGACAGGGGGCGCGTACAAGAGACCCAGTACTTC. Using reference TRBV7-9 and TRBJ2-5 for the parts outside the CDR3, the full variable domain is DTGVSQNPRHKITKRGQNVTFRCDPISEHNRLYWYRQTLGQGPEFLTYFQNEAQLEKSRLLSDRFSAERPKGSFSTLEIQRTEQGDSAMYLCASSLLDRGRVQETQYFGPGTRLLVL.

The chain joins TRBV5-1 to TRBJ1-6; 8 nucleotides agree with TRBD1. Losses at the gene ends were 2 bases for V and 10 bases for J; bases not matched to a gene: 8. CDR3 length: 15 residues. Germline CDR1 SGHRS, CDR2 YFSETQ. The CDR3, as DNA: TGCGCCAGCAGCTTCGACAGGGGAATGGGCTCACCCCTCCACTTT. Translated, it gives CASSFDRGMGSPLHF.

This clone was detected a few times. The V call is TRBV27, the J call TRBJ2-5; 7 bases line up with TRBD2. CDR3 length equals 14 residues. Germline values: CDR1 MNHEY, CDR2 SMNVEV (reference sequence). Trimming cost V 3 bases and J 5 bases; bases outside gene matches: 6. This CDR3 reads CASSLGGSRETQYF. The CDR3 coding sequence is TGTGCCAGCAGTTTGGGGGGGAGTCGGGAGACCCAGTACTTC.

J is TRBJ1-1 and V is TRBV6-5, with D perhaps matching TRBD1 (5 bases). Germline CDR1 reads MNHEY; CDR2 reads SVGAGI. This CDR3 is built from 13 residues. Trimming removed 2 bases from V and 4 bases from J, with 8 bases in between. CDR3: CASSYPDSTEAFF. DNA of the CDR3: TGTGCCAGCAGTTACCCCGACAGCACTGAAGCTTTCTTT.

The V call is TRBV4-1, the J call TRBJ2-7, with unresolved D. From germline, CDR1 is MGHRA and CDR2 YSYEKL. The CDR3 extends over 17 amino acids. The V end was cut by 1 base, the J end by 5 bases, with 21 bases between. The CDR3 spells CASSQGLGSPYLHEQYF. The CDR3 nucleotides read TGCGCCAGCAGCCAAGGTTTGGGCAGTCCCTACCTCCACGAGCAGTACTTC.

This clone has only one observation. The rearrangement uses TRBV10-3 and TRBJ2-7; the match to TRBD2 covers 8 bases. Germline V gene sequence: CDR1 ENHRY, CDR2 SYGVKD. CDR3 length: 15 residues. The trim removed 0 bases at V and 0 bases at J, leaving 1 base unmatched. The CDR3 region is CAISESSGASYEQYF. The CDR3 nucleotides read TGTGCCATCAGTGAGTCTAGCGGGGCCTCCTACGAGCAGTACTTC.